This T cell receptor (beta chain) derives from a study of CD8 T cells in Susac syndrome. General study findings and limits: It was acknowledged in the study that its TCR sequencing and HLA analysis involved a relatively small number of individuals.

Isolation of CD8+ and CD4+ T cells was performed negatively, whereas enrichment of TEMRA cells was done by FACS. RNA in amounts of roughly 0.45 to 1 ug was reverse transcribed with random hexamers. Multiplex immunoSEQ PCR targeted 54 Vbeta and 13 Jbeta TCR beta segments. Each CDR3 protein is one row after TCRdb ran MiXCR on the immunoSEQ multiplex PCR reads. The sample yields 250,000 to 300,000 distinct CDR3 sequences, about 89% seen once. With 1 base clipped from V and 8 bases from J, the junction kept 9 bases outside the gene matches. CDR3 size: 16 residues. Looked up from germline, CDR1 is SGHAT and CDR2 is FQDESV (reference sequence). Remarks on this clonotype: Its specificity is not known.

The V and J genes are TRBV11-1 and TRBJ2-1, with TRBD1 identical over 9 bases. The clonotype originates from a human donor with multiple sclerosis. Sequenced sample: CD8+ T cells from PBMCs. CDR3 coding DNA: TGTGCCAGCAGCTTAGGACCGGGACAGGGTCTTGATGAGCAGTTCTTC. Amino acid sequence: CASSLGPGQGLDEQFF.